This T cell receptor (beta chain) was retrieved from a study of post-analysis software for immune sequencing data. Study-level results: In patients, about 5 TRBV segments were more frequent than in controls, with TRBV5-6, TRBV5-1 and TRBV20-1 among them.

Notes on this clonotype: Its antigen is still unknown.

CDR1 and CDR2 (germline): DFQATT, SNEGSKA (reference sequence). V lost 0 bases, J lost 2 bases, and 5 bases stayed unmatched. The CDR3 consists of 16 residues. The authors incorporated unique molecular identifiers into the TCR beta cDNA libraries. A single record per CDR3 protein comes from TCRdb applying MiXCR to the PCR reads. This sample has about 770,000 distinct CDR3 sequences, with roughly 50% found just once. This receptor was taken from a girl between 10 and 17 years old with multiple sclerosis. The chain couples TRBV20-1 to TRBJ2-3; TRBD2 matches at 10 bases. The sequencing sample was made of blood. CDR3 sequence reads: CSARDPSGRATDTQYF. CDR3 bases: TGCAGTGCTAGAGATCCCAGCGGGAGGGCCACAGATACGCAGTATTTT.